The 10 T cell receptor beta chains given below trace back to one sample, sequenced in a study of shared clonotypes between healthy human individuals. Libraries were prepared by immunoSEQ multiplex PCR; TCRdb keeps only in-frame clonotypes and omits some of them. The table lists a few million clones, less than 95% of them singletons, with around 0.38% in the top ten. The sequencing sample was made of naive CD4+ T cells from PBMCs. Subset reported: CD45RA+ positively selected. These receptors came from a young man in good health. Some clones in this sample may be carry-over from other donors' samples.

This chain uses TRBV4-1 with TRBJ2-3; no definite D call. Germline V gene lookup returns CDR1 MGHRA and CDR2 YSYEKL. The CDR3 spans 15 residues. Deletions cut 6 bases from V and 5 bases from J, with 18 bases between. As DNA, the CDR3 is TGCGCCAGCAGTGTCTTGTGGCAGTCCGGAGATACGCAGTATTTT. Its protein is CASSVLWQSGDTQYF.

The chain combines TRBV20-1 with TRBJ2-3, with D unresolved. Per germline, CDR1 DFQATT and CDR2 SNEGSKA (reference sequence). V lost 5 bases and J lost 3, with 6 bases in between. This CDR3 spans 11 amino acids. CDR3 sequence: CSAAGTDTQYF. In nucleotides, the CDR3 is TGCAGTGCTGCCGGGACAGATACGCAGTATTTT.

The CDR3 DNA sequence: TGTGCCAGCAGCAAAGTGTGCAGCAATCAGCCCCAGCATTTT. As protein: CASSKVCSNQPQHF. The chain carries TRBV21-1 and TRBJ1-5. TRBV21-1 is marked as a pseudogene. This CDR3 is 14 amino acids long.

The chain combines TRBV4-1 with TRBJ1-1; 9 bases are a match to TRBD1. This CDR3 has 16 amino acids. V was clipped by 7 bases and J by 5 bases; unmatched bases: 14. Germline V gene data show CDR1 as MGHRA and CDR2 as YSYEKL. CDR3 in DNA: TGCGCCAGCAAACCGGGACAGGGCACCCTGTGGACTGAAGCTTTCTTT. Amino acids: CASKPGQGTLWTEAFF.

V gene TRBV5-1 combines with J gene TRBJ1-2; no firm D call. CDR1 SGHRS and CDR2 YFSETQ come from the germline V gene. The CDR3 extends over 12 amino acids. Trimming removed 7 bases from V and 3 bases from J, with 10 bases in between. The CDR3 is CASGLGDYGYTF. CDR3 coding DNA: TGCGCCAGCGGTCTCGGGGACTATGGCTACACCTTC.

The genes are TRBV11-2 and TRBJ2-2; no definite D call. The CDR3 covers 14 residues. V was pared by 6 bases and J by 6 bases, with 14 bases between. Germline lookup yields CDR1 SGHAT and CDR2 FQNNGV. CDR3 sequence reads: CASSQRVAAGELFF. The CDR3 DNA follows: TGTGCCAGCAGTCAAAGGGTGGCGGCCGGGGAGCTGTTTTTT.

Turning to this clone: Other nucleotide sequences in the sample specify the same CDR3. The V and J genes are TRBV6-5 and TRBJ2-5, with D unresolved. V was shortened by 0 bases and J by 3 bases, with 2 bases between the two germline ends. This CDR3 contains 12 residues. From germline, CDR1 is MNHEY and CDR2 SVGAGI. The CDR3 region is CASSYSKETQYF. The CDR3 DNA sequence: TGTGCCAGCAGTTACTCGAAAGAGACCCAGTACTTC.

The chain joins TRBV9 to TRBJ2-7; D assignment may be TRBD1 or TRBD2 (6 bases each). V was cut by 6 bases and J by 5 bases, with 18 bases left in between. Germline CDR1 and CDR2: SGDLS and YYNGEE. CDR3 length: 14 amino acids. CDR3 bases: TGTGCCAGCAACCGGGGGCACACTCGAAACGAGCAGTACTTC. Translated: CASNRGHTRNEQYF.

The V call is TRBV28, the J call TRBJ1-2; 9 nucleotides align to TRBD1. V dropped 5 bases and J dropped 7; count of bases not matched to a gene: 17. Germline V gene lookup returns CDR1 MDHEN and CDR2 SYDVKM. This CDR3 has 17 amino acids. CDR3 in DNA: TGTGCCAGCAGTGCCCCACCGGGACAGGGCATCTCGGGTGGCTACACCTTC. Translation: CASSAPPGQGISGGYTF.

The chain combines TRBV10-1 with TRBJ2-7; 8 positions match TRBD2. The CDR3 runs 14 residues. Per germline, CDR1 WNHNN and CDR2 SYGVQD (reference sequence). V was pared by 2 bases and J by 6 bases, with 6 bases of the junction left unmatched. In DNA, the CDR3 is TGCGCCAGCAGTGAGATGTTTAGCGGGGCCGAGCAGTACTTC. Translated: CASSEMFSGAEQYF.